The rows below give T cell receptor beta chains drawn from one sample of a study of T cells in Graves' hyperthyroidism and ophthalmopathy. TCRdb reprocessed the multiplex PCR reads via MiXCR and lists one record per CDR3 protein. The table includes around 400,000 distinct CDR3 sequences, around 15% detected once. Sequencing used blood. The receptors shown here come from a woman aged 55-70 years with Graves' ophthalmopathy. CDR3s include the opening cysteine and the closing phenylalanine or tryptophan. Each record gives: CDR3 protein, CDR3 DNA, CDR3 length, clone size, D gene, J gene, V gene. D genes are given only for firm matches. The size entry is marked missing in some rows and otherwise reads once, few, many or a size class.

CSVDETGGTGYTF | TGCAGCGTTGATGAAACAGGGGGCACTGGCTACACCTTC | 13 | many | TRBD1 | TRBJ1-2 | TRBV29-1
CSARDGTGDEKLFF | TGCAGTGCTAGAGATGGTACGGGGGACGAAAAACTGTTTTTT | 14 | many | - | TRBJ1-4 | TRBV20-1
CASSVGDRYQPQHF | TGTGCCAGCAGTGTGGGGGACAGATATCAGCCCCAGCATTTT | 14 | many | TRBD1 | TRBJ1-5 | TRBV2
CSASTPGADLKGYTF | TGCAGTGCGTCTACCCCCGGGGCCGACCTCAAGGGCTACACCTTC | 15 | many | - | TRBJ1-2 | TRBV20-1
CSAAAGLAGGTDTQYF | TGCAGTGCTGCAGCGGGACTAGCGGGAGGAACAGATACGCAGTATTTT | 16 | medium-sized | TRBD2 | TRBJ2-3 | TRBV20-1
CASSPLRGLARGSYNEQFF | TGTGCCAGCAGCCCCCTCAGGGGACTAGCAAGAGGGTCCTACAATGAGCAGTTCTTC | 19 | - | TRBD2 | TRBJ2-1 | TRBV14
CASSSIRRGQKQETQYF | TGTGCCAGCAGTTCCATACGGCGAGGGCAGAAACAAGAGACCCAGTACTTC | 17 | many | - | TRBJ2-5 | TRBV28
CASSLADRGNNSPLHF | TGTGCCAGCAGCTTGGCTGACAGGGGGAATAATTCACCCCTCCACTTT | 16 | few | TRBD1 | TRBJ1-6 | TRBV5-6
CASSLQRDYYEQYF | TGTGCCAGCAGTCTACAACGGGACTATTACGAGCAGTACTTC | 14 | - | TRBD2 | TRBJ2-7 | TRBV28
CASSATTGRDTQYF | TGTGCCAGCAGCGCCACGACAGGGCGGGATACGCAGTATTTT | 14 | many | TRBD1 | TRBJ2-3 | TRBV5-6
CASSEIHYTDTQYF | TGTGCCAGCAGTGAAATCCACTACACAGATACGCAGTATTTT | 14 | many | - | TRBJ2-3 | TRBV2
CASSFNSMETQYF | TGTGCCAGCAGCTTTAACAGCATGGAGACCCAGTACTTC | 13 | - | - | TRBJ2-5 | TRBV7-9
CASTNRDQPQHF | TGTGCCAGCACGAACAGGGATCAGCCCCAGCATTTT | 12 | many | - | TRBJ1-5 | TRBV12-3/TRBV12-4
CASTSGTGNLGETQYF | TGTGCCAGTACTTCCGGGACAGGGAATTTGGGAGAGACCCAGTACTTC | 16 | few | TRBD1 | TRBJ2-5 | TRBV19
CASSLGGQVQTEAFF | TGTGCCAGTAGCCTCGGCGGACAGGTGCAAACTGAAGCTTTCTTT | 15 | few | TRBD1 | TRBJ1-1 | TRBV19
CASSQEASKLNTEAFF | TGTGCCAGCAGCCAAGAGGCAAGTAAATTGAACACTGAAGCTTTCTTT | 16 | - | - | TRBJ1-1 | TRBV4-2
CASSLTQVRTDTQYF | TGTGCCAGCAGCCTAACCCAGGTTCGCACAGATACGCAGTATTTT | 15 | many | - | TRBJ2-3 | TRBV3-1
CASSLRSAGAGDTQYF | TGTGCCAGCAGCTTAAGGAGCGCGGGAGCGGGGGATACGCAGTATTTT | 16 | - | TRBD2 | TRBJ2-3 | TRBV7-2
CASSSQRDTEAFF | TGTGCCAGCAGTTCACAGCGGGACACTGAAGCTTTCTTT | 13 | - | - | TRBJ1-1 | TRBV12-3/TRBV12-4
CASSPPWGDEQYF | TGTGCCAGCTCACCACCGTGGGGCGACGAGCAGTACTTC | 13 | many | - | TRBJ2-7 | TRBV18
CASSPNSGRNEQFF | TGTGCCAGCAGCCCCAATAGCGGGAGAAATGAGCAGTTCTTC | 14 | few | TRBD2 | TRBJ2-1 | TRBV9
CASSLTDRDQPQHF | TGTGCCAGCAGTTTAACGGACAGGGATCAGCCCCAGCATTTT | 14 | many | TRBD1 | TRBJ1-5 | TRBV28
CASSPGHGGNQPQHF | TGTGCCAGCAGCCCGGGGCACGGAGGGAATCAGCCCCAGCATTTT | 15 | few | - | TRBJ1-5 | TRBV28
CSVVMTNYGHTF | TGCAGCGTTGTGATGACTAACTATGGCCACACCTTC | 12 | - | - | TRBJ1-2 | TRBV29-1
CASSLVRGEDTQYF | TGCGCCAGCAGCTTGGTCAGGGGGGAAGATACGCAGTATTTT | 14 | many | - | TRBJ2-3 | TRBV5-1
CASSPTGGTGTDTQYF | TGTGCCAGCAGCCCAACAGGGGGCACAGGCACAGATACGCAGTATTTT | 16 | many | TRBD1 | TRBJ2-3 | TRBV28
CSARATGTDTEAFF | TGCAGTGCTAGAGCCACCGGGACAGACACTGAAGCTTTCTTT | 14 | few | TRBD1 | TRBJ1-1 | TRBV20-1
CASCKGGRAYNEQFF | TGTGCCAGTTGTAAGGGCGGCAGGGCTTACAATGAGCAGTTCTTC | 15 | many | - | TRBJ2-1 | TRBV6-1
CSAGLAGKPYNEQFF | TGCAGCGCTGGACTAGCGGGAAAACCCTACAATGAGCAGTTCTTC | 15 | many | TRBD2 | TRBJ2-1 | TRBV29-1
CASSYTLAPWETQYF | TGTGCCAGCAGTTACACCCTAGCCCCTTGGGAGACCCAGTACTTC | 15 | few | - | TRBJ2-5 | TRBV6-5
CASRRGNTGELFF | TGTGCCAGCCGCCGGGGGAACACCGGGGAGCTGTTTTTT | 13 | many | - | TRBJ2-2 | TRBV6-1
CAWSTARVYF | TGTGCCTGGAGTACCGCCCGTGTCTACTTC | 10 | many | - | TRBJ2-5 | TRBV30
CASAEQGREEKLFF | TGTGCCAGCGCAGAACAGGGGCGGGAGGAAAAACTGTTTTTT | 14 | many | TRBD1 | TRBJ1-4 | TRBV28
CASSLASGAGYTF | TGTGCCAGCAGCTTAGCGTCGGGGGCAGGCTACACCTTC | 13 | many | - | TRBJ1-2 | TRBV7-2
CASGGDRGRPDTQYF | TGTGCCAGCGGCGGGGACAGGGGGCGGCCAGATACGCAGTATTTT | 15 | once | TRBD1 | TRBJ2-3 | TRBV11-2
CASIPQGAYEQYF | TGTGCCAGCATCCCGCAGGGGGCATACGAGCAGTACTTC | 13 | - | TRBD1 | TRBJ2-7 | TRBV2
CASSRLAGEEYF | TGTGCCAGCAGTAGACTAGCGGGAGAAGAGTACTTC | 12 | few | TRBD2 | TRBJ2-5 | TRBV6-2/TRBV6-3
CASRSLRRASGTSTDTQYF | TGTGCCAGCAGATCCCTCCGACGGGCTAGCGGAACTAGCACAGATACGCAGTATTTT | 19 | many | TRBD2 | TRBJ2-3 | TRBV28
CASSLARLVNEQFF | TGTGCCAGCAGTTTAGCGCGATTGGTTAATGAGCAGTTCTTC | 14 | many | - | TRBJ2-1 | TRBV27
CASSSWRDDNEKLFF | TGTGCCAGCAGCTCTTGGAGGGACGATAATGAAAAACTGTTTTTT | 15 | few | - | TRBJ1-4 | TRBV3-1
CASSKDVGQLITGELFF | TGTGCCAGCAGCAAAGACGTTGGACAGCTCATTACCGGGGAGCTGTTTTTT | 17 | many | - | TRBJ2-2 | TRBV7-2
CASSLWAGGFDETDTQYF | TGTGCCAGCAGTTTATGGGCAGGGGGCTTCGACGAGACAGATACGCAGTATTTT | 18 | many | TRBD1 | TRBJ2-3 | TRBV28
CASSEYSNQPQHF | TGCGCCAGCAGTGAATATAGCAATCAGCCCCAGCATTTT | 13 | few | - | TRBJ1-5 | TRBV10-2
CASSPTGTDQPQHF | TGTGCCAGCAGTCCTACAGGGACAGATCAGCCCCAGCATTTT | 14 | - | TRBD1 | TRBJ1-5 | TRBV25-1
CASSLRGGPGRGANVLTF | TGTGCCAGCAGCTTAAGAGGCGGGCCGGGGCGCGGGGCCAACGTCCTGACTTTC | 18 | - | - | TRBJ2-6 | TRBV7-9
CASSEGLGMNTEAFF | TGTGCCAGCAGTGAGGGTCTCGGGATGAACACTGAAGCTTTCTTT | 15 | many | - | TRBJ1-1 | TRBV2
CASSLGQGAANIQYF | TGTGCCAGCAGCTTGGGACAGGGGGCGGCAAACATTCAGTACTTC | 15 | - | TRBD1 | TRBJ2-4 | TRBV5-4
CASSQRAQGTYEQYF | TGTGCCAGCAGCCAAAGGGCACAGGGAACCTACGAGCAGTACTTC | 15 | many | - | TRBJ2-7 | TRBV3-1
CASSQNLAGKNSYNEQFF | TGTGCCAGCAGTCAAAATCTAGCGGGGAAAAACTCCTACAATGAGCAGTTCTTC | 18 | many | TRBD2 | TRBJ2-1 | TRBV12-3/TRBV12-4
CSARHDTGELFF | TGCAGTGCTAGACACGACACCGGGGAGCTGTTTTTT | 12 | many | - | TRBJ2-2 | TRBV20-1
CSARDPRVSNEKLFF | TGCAGTGCTAGAGACCCCAGGGTGTCTAATGAAAAACTGTTTTTT | 15 | - | - | TRBJ1-4 | TRBV20-1
CAHGAGERETQYF | TGTGCACATGGGGCAGGGGAGAGGGAGACCCAGTACTTC | 13 | - | - | TRBJ2-5 | TRBV5-4
CASSRTSPYNEQFF | TGTGCCAGCAGCAGGACTAGCCCCTACAATGAGCAGTTCTTC | 14 | - | TRBD2 | TRBJ2-1 | TRBV3-1
CASSLAAGGPYEQFF | TGTGCCAGCAGCCTAGCTGCGGGAGGGCCCTATGAGCAGTTCTTC | 15 | many | TRBD2 | TRBJ2-1 | TRBV3-1
CASRTGGETQYF | TGTGCCAGCAGAACAGGGGGGGAGACCCAGTACTTC | 12 | many | TRBD1 | TRBJ2-5 | TRBV28